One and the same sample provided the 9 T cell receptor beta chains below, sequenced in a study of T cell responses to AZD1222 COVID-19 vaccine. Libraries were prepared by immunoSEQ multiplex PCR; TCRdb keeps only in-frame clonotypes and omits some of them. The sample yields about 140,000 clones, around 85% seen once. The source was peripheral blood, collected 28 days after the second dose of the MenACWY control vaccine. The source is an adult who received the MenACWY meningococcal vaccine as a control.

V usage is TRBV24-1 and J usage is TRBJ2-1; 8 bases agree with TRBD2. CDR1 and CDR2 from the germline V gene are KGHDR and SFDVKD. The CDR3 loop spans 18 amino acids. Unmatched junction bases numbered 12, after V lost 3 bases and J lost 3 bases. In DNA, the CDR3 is TGTGCCACCAGTGATCCCCCCCCCGGCGGGAGGAACTACAATGAGCAGTTCTTC. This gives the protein CATSDPPPGGRNYNEQFF.

This chain's CDR3 is CASSLVTANTGELFF. Here the CDR3 DNA reads TGCGCCAGCAGCTTGGTTACAGCGAACACCGGGGAGCTGTTTTTT. This rearrangement joins TRBV5-1 to TRBJ2-2; no clear D. The CDR3 covers 15 residues. The ends were cut back, 0 bases at V and 0 bases at J, with 6 bases in the middle. Germline V gene data show CDR1 as SGHRS and CDR2 as YFSETQ.

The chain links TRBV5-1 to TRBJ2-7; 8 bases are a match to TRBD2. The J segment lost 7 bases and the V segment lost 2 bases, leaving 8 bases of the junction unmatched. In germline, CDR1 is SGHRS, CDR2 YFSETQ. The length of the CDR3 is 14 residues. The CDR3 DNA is TGCGCCAGCAGCTTTTTAGCGGGGTCGGGGGAGCAGTACGTC. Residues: CASSFLAGSGEQYV.

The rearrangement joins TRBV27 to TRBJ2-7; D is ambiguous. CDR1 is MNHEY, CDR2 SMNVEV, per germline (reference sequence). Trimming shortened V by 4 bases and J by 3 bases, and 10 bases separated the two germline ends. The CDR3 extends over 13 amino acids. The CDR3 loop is CASSSRRHYEQYV. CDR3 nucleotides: TGTGCCAGCAGTTCCAGGAGACACTACGAGCAGTACGTC.

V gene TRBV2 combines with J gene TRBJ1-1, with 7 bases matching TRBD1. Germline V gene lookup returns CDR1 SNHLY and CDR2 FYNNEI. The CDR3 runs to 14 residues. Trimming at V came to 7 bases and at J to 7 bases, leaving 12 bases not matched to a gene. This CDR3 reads CASTTPGQLLEAFF. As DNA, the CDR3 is TGTGCCAGCACCACACCGGGACAGCTACTTGAAGCTTTCTTT.

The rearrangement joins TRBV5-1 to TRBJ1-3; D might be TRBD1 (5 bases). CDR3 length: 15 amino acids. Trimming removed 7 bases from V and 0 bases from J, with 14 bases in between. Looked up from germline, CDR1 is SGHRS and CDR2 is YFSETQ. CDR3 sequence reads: CASSGGVNSGNTIYF. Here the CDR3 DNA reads TGCGCCAGCTCCGGGGGGGTGAACTCTGGAAACACCATATATTTT.

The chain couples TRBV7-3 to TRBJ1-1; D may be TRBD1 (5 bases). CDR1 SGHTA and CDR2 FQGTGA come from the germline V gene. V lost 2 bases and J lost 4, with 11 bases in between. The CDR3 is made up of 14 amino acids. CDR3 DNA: TGTGCCAGCAGCTTACAGGGAAGAATCACTGAAGCTTTCTTT. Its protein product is CASSLQGRITEAFF.

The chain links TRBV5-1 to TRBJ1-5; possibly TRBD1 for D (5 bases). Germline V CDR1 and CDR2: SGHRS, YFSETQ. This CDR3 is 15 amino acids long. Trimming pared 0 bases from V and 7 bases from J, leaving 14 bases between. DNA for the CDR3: TGCGCCAGCAGCTTGGGAGGCAGGGCCGGCCAGCCCCAGCATTTT. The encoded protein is CASSLGGRAGQPQHF.

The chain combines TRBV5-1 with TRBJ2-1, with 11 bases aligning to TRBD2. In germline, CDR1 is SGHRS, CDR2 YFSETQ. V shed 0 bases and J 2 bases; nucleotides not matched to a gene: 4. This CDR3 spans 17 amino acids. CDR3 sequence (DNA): TGCGCCAGCAGCTTGGGGCTAGCGGGAGGCCCCTACAATGAGCAGTTCTTC. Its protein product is CASSLGLAGGPYNEQFF.